Each of the 26 T cell receptor beta chains below was sequenced from the same sample in a study of read filtering for tumor transcriptome and immune sequencing. The library was built from about 370 ng RNA with molecular barcoded adaptors for alpha/delta and beta/gamma chains. TCRdb fed the reads into MiXCR, producing one record per CDR3 protein. The table lists 43,000 or so distinct CDR3 sequences, approximately 19% of them singletons. Sequenced input: a population of CD138-negative cells sorted from bone marrow. The receptors stem from a donor aged 40 or older with multiple myeloma.

This clonotype is classed as medium-sized. The rearrangement joins TRBV20-1 to TRBJ2-1; D not certain. V lost 6 bases, J lost 3 bases, and 12 bases lay in between. The CDR3 covers 13 residues. The germline V gene encodes CDR1 DFQATT and CDR2 SNEGSKA (reference sequence). The CDR3 here is CSATATDYNEQFF. Written as DNA, the CDR3 is TGCAGTGCGACCGCGACTGACTACAATGAGCAGTTCTTC.

The table lists this clonotype with many counts. The V call is TRBV9, the J call TRBJ1-1, with TRBD1 matching over 8 bases. Germline V gene sequence: CDR1 SGDLS, CDR2 YYNGEE. Trimming removed 10 bases from V and 5 bases from J; junction bases left unmatched: 7. The CDR3 totals 12 residues. CDR3 DNA sequence: TGTGCCGGAGACAGGGGACATACTGAAGCTTTCTTT. This sequence encodes CAGDRGHTEAFF.

In this sample, this clonotype turned up a few times. This chain links TRBV5-6 with TRBJ2-1, with D maybe TRBD1 (5 bases). There are 19 residues in the CDR3. V shed 5 bases and J shed 3 bases, with 27 bases lying between them. CDR1 is SGHDT and CDR2 is YYEEEE in the germline V gene. DNA for the CDR3: TGTGCCAGCAGTCCGTGGGGCGGAAGAACATATTCATACTACAATGAGCAGTTCTTC. Protein sequence: CASSPWGGRTYSYYNEQFF. Using reference TRBV5-6 and TRBJ2-1 for the parts outside the CDR3, the full variable domain is DAGVTQSPTHLIKTRGQQVTLRCSPKSGHDTVSWYQQALGQGPQFIFQYYEEEERQRGNFPDRFSGHQFPNYSSELNVNALLLGDSALYLCASSPWGGRTYSYYNEQFFGPGTRLTVL.

This clonotype was counted ten times or more. This chain joins TRBV29-1 and TRBJ2-1; 11 bases agree with TRBD2. With V trimmed by 8 bases and J by 7 bases, 16 bases remained unmatched. This CDR3 has 16 amino acids. CDR1 SQVTM and CDR2 ANQGSEA come from the germline V gene. The CDR3 spells CSPRRPGTSGFNEQFF. The CDR3 DNA follows: TGCAGCCCCCGCCGGCCAGGGACTAGCGGATTTAATGAGCAGTTCTTC.

In the case of this clonotype: A much larger clone differs from this one at a single base, so this may be a read error. The rearrangement uses TRBV19 and TRBJ2-1; D is perhaps TRBD1 or TRBD2 (6 bases each). The germline V gene encodes CDR1 LNHDA and CDR2 SQIVND (reference sequence). V gave up 3 bases and J gave up 7 bases, with 13 bases separating them. CDR3 length equals 14 residues. Here the CDR3 reads CASSMTGARNEQFF. In DNA, the CDR3 is TGTGCCAGTAGTATGACGGGGGCCCGGAATGAGCAGTTCTTC.

There are many counts of this clonotype. The chain recombines TRBV20-1 with TRBJ2-3, with 9 bases fitting TRBD2. The CDR3 is 14 residues long. The germline CDR1 and CDR2 sequences are DFQATT and SNEGSKA (reference sequence). V dropped 6 bases and J dropped 1; count of bases not matched to a gene: 5. The CDR3, as DNA: TGCAGTGCGGTGACTAGCGGTCGCACAGATACGCAGTATTTT. As protein: CSAVTSGRTDTQYF.

This clonotype has ten or more counts. This rearrangement joins TRBV20-1 to TRBJ2-2; the D gene could be TRBD1 or TRBD2 (5 bases each). The CDR3 totals 15 residues. V shed 3 bases and J shed 6 bases, with 17 bases lying between them. Per germline, CDR1 DFQATT and CDR2 SNEGSKA (reference sequence). The chain's CDR3 is CSARTDYGLAGELFF. CDR3 coding DNA: TGCAGTGCTAGGACAGACTACGGTTTGGCCGGGGAGCTGTTTTTT.

This clonotype showed up many times. CDR3 sequence (DNA): TGTGCCAGCAGCGCTTTCTTAGCGGGAGGCCGGCTTGAGCAGTTCTTC. Its translation: CASSAFLAGGRLEQFF. The chain employs TRBV9 and TRBJ2-1, with TRBD2 identical over 10 bases. This CDR3 region has 16 residues. V was pared by 3 bases and J by 9 bases, with 12 bases of the junction left unmatched. Looked up from germline, CDR1 is SGDLS and CDR2 is YYNGEE. Looking up the rest from reference TRBV9 and TRBJ2-1 gives the full variable domain: DSGVTQTPKHLITATGQRVTLRCSPRSGDLSVYWYQQSLDQGLQFLIQYYNGEERAKGNILERFSAQQFPDLHSELNLSSLELGDSALYFCASSAFLAGGRLEQFFGPGTRLTVL.

The gene calls are TRBV15 and TRBJ2-7; tentatively, D is TRBD1 (5 bases). Trimming pared 0 bases from V and 0 bases from J, leaving 9 bases between. The V gene's germline CDR1 is LNHNV and CDR2 YYDKDF (reference sequence). There are 15 residues in the CDR3. The CDR3 nucleotides are TGTGCCACCAGCAGAGAGGGGCACTCCTCCTACGAGCAGTACTTC. Translated: CATSREGHSSYEQYF.

The sample holds many counts of this clonotype. This chain connects TRBV19 to TRBJ2-2; D is unclear. Trimming shortened V by 2 bases and J by 2 bases, and 6 bases separated the two germline ends. CDR1 is LNHDA, CDR2 SQIVND, per germline (reference sequence). The CDR3 spans 14 residues. This chain's CDR3 is CASSITANTGELFF. Written as DNA, the CDR3 is TGTGCCAGTAGTATAACAGCTAACACCGGGGAGCTGTTTTTT.

V is TRBV5-1 and J is TRBJ2-5; 8 bases fit TRBD2. Germline CDR1 reads SGHRS; CDR2 reads YFSETQ. CDR3 length equals 14 residues. J was trimmed by 2 bases and V by 1 base; bases with no gene match: 1. The CDR3 DNA reads as TGCGCCAGCAGCTTGACGGGAGGGCAAGAGACCCAGTACTTC. Protein sequence: CASSLTGGQETQYF.

Ten or more counts support this clonotype. The chain employs TRBV19 and TRBJ2-1; D not certain. In germline, CDR1 is LNHDA, CDR2 SQIVND (reference sequence). V lost 7 bases to trimming and J lost 4 bases, with 5 bases between them. This CDR3 has 11 residues. The CDR3 coding sequence is TGTGCCAGTACATGGTACAATGAGCAGTTCTTC. This gives the protein CASTWYNEQFF.

This clonotype turned up a few times. A much bigger clone sits one base away, suggesting this may be a read error. This chain connects TRBV25-1 to TRBJ2-2; tentatively, D is TRBD1 or TRBD2 (5 bases each). The CDR3 runs 12 residues. Looked up from germline, CDR1 is MGHDK and CDR2 is SYGVNS. CDR3 nucleotides: TGTGCCAGCAGTGAAGGGGGTGGGGAGCTGCTTTTT. As protein: CASSEGGGELLF.

This clonotype was seen ten or more times. V gene TRBV28 combines with J gene TRBJ2-1; D is perhaps TRBD1 (6 bases). CDR3 size: 17 residues. The V gene lost 1 base and the J gene lost 8 bases, with 21 bases spanning the gap. Germline CDR1 MDHEN, CDR2 SYDVKM. Here the CDR3 reads CASSLLVIQGKDDEQFF. In nucleotides, the CDR3 is TGTGCCAGCAGTTTATTGGTAATACAGGGAAAAGACGATGAGCAGTTCTTC.

This clonotype was detected many times. The gene calls are TRBV5-1 and TRBJ2-2, with 9 bases lining up with TRBD1. CDR1 SGHRS and CDR2 YFSETQ come from the germline V gene. J lost 3 bases, V lost 2 bases, and 2 bases had no gene match. This CDR3 comprises 15 residues. CDR3 in DNA: TGCGCCAGCAGCTTAAGGACAGGGGACACCGGGGAGCTGTTTTTT. Residues: CASSLRTGDTGELFF.

A few counts support this clonotype. The gene calls are TRBV24-1 and TRBJ2-2; D is possibly TRBD2 (6 bases). CDR1 is KGHDR and CDR2 is SFDVKD in the germline V gene. Trimming took off 4 bases at V and 4 bases at J, with 6 bases between the two ends. The CDR3 consists of 13 residues. The CDR3 DNA is TGTGCCACCAGTGACGGGAGCACCGGGGAGCTGTTTTTT. This translates into CATSDGSTGELFF.

The chain carries TRBV6-5 and TRBJ2-1, with 8 bases fitting TRBD1. There are 15 residues in the CDR3. From germline, CDR1 is MNHEY and CDR2 SVGAGI. Trimming cost V 8 bases and J 7 bases; bases outside gene matches: 13. DNA of the CDR3: TGTGCCAGCCGACAGCTATGGACAGGGAGGAATGAGCAGTTCTTC. It codes for CASRQLWTGRNEQFF.

Ten or more counts support this clonotype. The J gene is TRBJ2-5, the V gene TRBV19, with no clear D. Germline V lookup: CDR1 LNHDA, CDR2 SQIVND (reference sequence). V was trimmed by 0 bases and J by 0 bases, leaving 11 bases between them. This CDR3 is 16 amino acids long. CDR3: CASSIDPGTDQETQYF. DNA of the CDR3: TGTGCCAGTAGTATAGACCCAGGAACTGACCAAGAGACCCAGTACTTC.

Only a few counts were recorded for this clonotype. The chain links TRBV19 to TRBJ2-7, with D possibly TRBD1 on 6 matching bases. V was pared by 3 bases and J by 2 bases, with 8 bases between. In germline, CDR1 is LNHDA, CDR2 SQIVND (reference sequence). This CDR3 has 13 residues. This CDR3 reads CASSMGTTYEQYF. DNA of the CDR3: TGTGCCAGTAGTATGGGGACAACCTACGAGCAGTACTTC.

The CDR3 loop is CASSIAVGVYEQYF. The CDR3 DNA sequence: TGTGCCAGTAGTATAGCTGTCGGAGTTTACGAGCAGTACTTC. The genes are TRBV19 and TRBJ2-7; D remains ambiguous. The germline CDR1 and CDR2 sequences are LNHDA and SQIVND (reference sequence). The CDR3 has 14 amino acids. V was cut by 1 base and J by 4 bases, with 11 bases left in between.

The sample holds many counts of this clonotype. The chain uses TRBV5-1 and TRBJ2-5, with 8 bases matching TRBD2. This CDR3 is built from 15 residues. V trimming: 6 bases; J trimming: 1 base; junction bases outside the gene matches: 8. Germline V lookup: CDR1 SGHRS, CDR2 YFSETQ. This CDR3 is CASKALSGTQETQYF. CDR3 bases: TGCGCCAGCAAGGCTCTTAGCGGGACCCAAGAGACCCAGTACTTC.

This clonotype has ten or more counts. The J gene is TRBJ2-1, the V gene TRBV20-1, with 8 bases matching TRBD2. The CDR3 sequence is 12 residues long. In germline, CDR1 is DFQATT, CDR2 SNEGSKA (reference sequence). Unmatched junction bases numbered 7, after V lost 6 bases and J lost 9 bases. The CDR3 loop is CSAALAVGEQFF. CDR3 nucleotides: TGCAGTGCCGCACTAGCGGTTGGTGAGCAGTTCTTC.

There are many counts of this clonotype. The chain recombines TRBV28 with TRBJ2-7; TRBD2 is a possible D gene (7 bases). Germline V gene data show CDR1 as MDHEN and CDR2 as SYDVKM. The CDR3 extends over 15 amino acids. The ends were cut back, 5 bases at V and 3 bases at J, with 17 bases in the middle. CDR3 nucleotides: TGTGCCAGCAGTCCCCCAGGGGCGGGAGTCTACGAGCAGTACTTC. This encodes CASSPPGAGVYEQYF.

The rearrangement joins TRBV27 to TRBJ2-1, with 9 bases fitting TRBD1. The germline V gene has CDR1 MNHEY and CDR2 SMNVEV (reference sequence). There are 15 residues in the CDR3. J gave up 4 bases and V 9 bases, and 10 bases lay outside the gene matches. The CDR3 is CASKSGTGIYNEQFF. The CDR3, as DNA: TGTGCCAGTAAGTCCGGGACAGGGATATACAATGAGCAGTTCTTC.

This clonotype occurred many times. This sequence joins TRBV6-5 and TRBJ2-2; 10 bases match TRBD1. CDR1 and CDR2 from the germline V gene are MNHEY and SVGAGI. V trimming: 6 bases; J trimming: 5 bases; junction bases outside the gene matches: 3. There are 14 residues in the CDR3. The CDR3 reads CASRGQGRTGELFF. CDR3 DNA: TGTGCCAGCAGGGGACAGGGGCGGACCGGGGAGCTGTTTTTT.

This clonotype appeared many times. The V gene is TRBV20-1, the J gene TRBJ2-1, with D unclear. The V end lost 0 bases, the J end lost 4 bases, and 10 bases lay between the germline ends. The CDR3 contains 14 residues. Germline CDR1 and CDR2: DFQATT and SNEGSKA (reference sequence). This CDR3 reads CSARDTRPYNEQFF. The DNA of the CDR3 is TGCAGTGCTAGAGATACGAGACCTTACAATGAGCAGTTCTTC.